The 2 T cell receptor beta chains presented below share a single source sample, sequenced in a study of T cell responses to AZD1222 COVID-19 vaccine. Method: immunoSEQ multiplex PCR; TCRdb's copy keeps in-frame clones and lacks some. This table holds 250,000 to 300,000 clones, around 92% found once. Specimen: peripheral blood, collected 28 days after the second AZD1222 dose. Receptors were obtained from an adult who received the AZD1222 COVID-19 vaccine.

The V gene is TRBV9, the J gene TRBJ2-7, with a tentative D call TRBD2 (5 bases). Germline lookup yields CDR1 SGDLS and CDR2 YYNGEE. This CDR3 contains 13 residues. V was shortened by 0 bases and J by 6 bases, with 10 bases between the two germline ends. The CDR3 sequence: CASSVGGPGEQYF. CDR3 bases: TGTGCCAGCAGCGTAGGAGGGCCGGGCGAGCAGTACTTC. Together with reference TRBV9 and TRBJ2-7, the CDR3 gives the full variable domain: DSGVTQTPKHLITATGQRVTLRCSPRSGDLSVYWYQQSLDQGLQFLIQYYNGEERAKGNILERFSAQQFPDLHSELNLSSLELGDSALYFCASSVGGPGEQYFGPGTRLTVT.

The CDR3 DNA reads as TGCGCCAGCAGCCCGGGCCATGGGGCTAATGAAAAACTGTTTTTT. This encodes CASSPGHGANEKLFF. V usage is TRBV5-1 and J usage is TRBJ1-4; D is unresolved. Trimming removed 4 bases at V and 3 bases at J, with 13 bases between. The germline gives CDR1 SGHRS, CDR2 YFSETQ. This CDR3 spans 15 amino acids.